This TCR beta chain appears in the sequencing data of a study of tumour-infiltrating T cells in Burkitt lymphoma (dated by TCRdb to the early 2020s). The study in broad terms: The Burkitt lymphoma cohort included just over 80 patients and covered every epidemiological subtype of the disease. TCR repertoire data were compared against clinical outcome, and productive clonality predicted overall survival and progression-free survival independently of established prognostic factors such as age at diagnosis. Results and caveats for the whole study, not just this receptor: Numerous Burkitt lymphoma patients were found to share several public clonotypes, a finding suggesting shared tumour neoantigen selection that is absent from diffuse large B-cell lymphoma.

The library relied on the immunoSEQ multiplex PCR assay. TCRdb stores this immuneACCESS table with in-frame sequences only. Part of the clones is absent; in the studies checked, under half of the shortfall reflects unresolved V genes, and no reason is known for the rest. This sample comprises some 2,500 clones, approximately 14% of them detected only once. About 14% of the sample is taken by the ten largest. By share, this clone ranks as large (0.1 to 1%). What this receptor recognizes is not known. The record has no base qualities; no much larger clone is one base away. V and J are truncated by 3 bases and 5 bases respectively, leaving an intervening sequence of 16 bases. Its CDR3 holds 15 amino acids, cysteine through phenylalanine. Kept here is only the CDR3 DNA, which spans 45 bases and is read in frame from base 1. From the germline V gene, CDR1 is ENHRY and CDR2 is SYGVKD.

This TCR derives from a human donor with Burkitt lymphoma. The sequence is built from TRBV10-3 and TRBJ2-5; the D segment is perhaps TRBD1 or TRBD2, each sharing 5 matched bases. Material for sequencing was tumor tissue. The encoded CDR3 is CAISDSGLESETQYF. The sequenced DNA is TGTGCCATCAGTGATTCGGGGCTGGAATCGGAGACCCAGTACTTC.